The source of this T cell receptor (beta chain) is a study of T cell responses to AZD1222 COVID-19 vaccine. Whole-study findings and limits: White British donors predominated, females outnumbered males, and clonal diversity was possibly underestimated. Reportedly, close to half of spike-specific TCRs are directed against unmutated variant regions. Sampling that yielded the repertoires occurred only after the peak T cell response. Increased Spike-specific TCR breadth and depth were observed after two AZD1222 doses.

Using immunoSEQ multiplex PCR, the repertoire was profiled, and TCRdb retains in-frame clones only, with some absent. The repertoire holds roughly 100,000 clones, with around 84% as singletons. CDR1 and CDR2 (germline): KGHDR, SFDVKD. CDR3 length equals 14 residues. Trimming pared 4 bases from V and 0 bases from J, leaving 6 bases between. This clone was picked up one time. Its cognate antigen is unknown. The sample was peripheral blood, taken on day 0 of AZD1222 vaccination. The receptor was isolated from an adult in good health. The chain joins TRBV24-1 to TRBJ1-5; D not certain. CDR3: CATSERYSNQPQHF. The CDR3, as DNA: TGTGCCACCAGTGAGCGATATAGCAATCAGCCCCAGCATTTT.